This T cell receptor beta chain was found in a study of technical replicates of blood from a handful of donors. CDR3 length equals 15 residues. Germline V gives CDR1 MNHNS, CDR2 SASEGT. Trimming removed 4 bases from V and 2 bases from J; junction bases left unmatched: 7. Clones were read by immunoSEQ multiplex PCR, and TCRdb kept only the in-frame ones, dropping some. The data show tens of thousands of clones, with 90% seen just once and around 4.6% held by the top ten. The sample consisted of PBMCs. This receptor was taken from a human donor in good health. Some clones in this sample may be carry-over from other donors' samples. The chain uses TRBV6-1 and TRBJ2-5; 7 bases map to TRBD2. CDR3 nucleotides: TGTGCCAGCAGTGTTGCCTGGGGGGGTCAAGAGACCCAGTACTTC. Translated: CASSVAWGGQETQYF.